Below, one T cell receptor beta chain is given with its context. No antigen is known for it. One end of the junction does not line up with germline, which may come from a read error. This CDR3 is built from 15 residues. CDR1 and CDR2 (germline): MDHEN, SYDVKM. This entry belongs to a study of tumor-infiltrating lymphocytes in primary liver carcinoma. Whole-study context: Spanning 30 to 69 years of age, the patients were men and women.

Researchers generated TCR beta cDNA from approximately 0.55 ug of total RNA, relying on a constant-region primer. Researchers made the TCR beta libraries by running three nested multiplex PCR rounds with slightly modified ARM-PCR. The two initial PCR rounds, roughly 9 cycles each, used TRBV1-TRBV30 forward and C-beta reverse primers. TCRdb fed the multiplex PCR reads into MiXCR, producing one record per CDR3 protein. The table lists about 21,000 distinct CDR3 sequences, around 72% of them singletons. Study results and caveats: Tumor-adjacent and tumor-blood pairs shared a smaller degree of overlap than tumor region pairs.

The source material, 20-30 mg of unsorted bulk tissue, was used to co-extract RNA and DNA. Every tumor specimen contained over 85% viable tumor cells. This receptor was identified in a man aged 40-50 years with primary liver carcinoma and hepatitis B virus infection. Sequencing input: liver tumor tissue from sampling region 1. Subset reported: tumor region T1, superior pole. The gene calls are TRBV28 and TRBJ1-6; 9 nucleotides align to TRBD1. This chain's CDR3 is CASGTGSAYNSPLHF. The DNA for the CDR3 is TGTGCCAGCGGGACAGGGTCGGCCTATAATTCACCCCTACACTTT.